A selection of T cell receptor beta chains follows, all from one sample in a study of shared clonotypes between healthy human individuals. The repertoire was sequenced with immunoSEQ multiplex PCR; TCRdb's copy has only in-frame clones and lacks some. Among a few million clones listed, 90% to 95% were seen once. The sample taken for sequencing was naive CD4+ T cells from PBMCs. These receptors originate from a young man in good health. Some clones in this sample may be carry-over from other donors' samples. Both conserved end residues are part of each CDR3. D genes are given only for firm matches. Size values are once, few and many counts, or a class for expanded clones, and some rows have none.

V: TRBV5-1; size: NA; D: NA; J: TRBJ2-1; CDR3: CASSLGGLYNEQFF; DNA: TGCGCCAGCAGCTTGGGCGGTCTCTACAATGAGCAGTTCTTC
V: TRBV9; size: NA; D: NA; J: TRBJ2-7; CDR3: CASSSNPGDEQYF; DNA: TGTGCCAGCAGTTCTAACCCAGGGGACGAGCAGTACTTC
V: TRBV28; size: once; D: NA; J: TRBJ1-4; CDR3: CASSLAGRLNEKLFF; DNA: TGTGCCAGCAGTTTAGCGGGCCGCCTTAATGAAAAACTGTTTTTT
V: TRBV6-4; size: NA; D: NA; J: TRBJ2-1; CDR3: CASSDTIPLRVYNEQFF; DNA: TGTGCCAGCAGTGATACAATCCCACTGAGGGTCTACAATGAGCAGTTCTTC
V: TRBV5-4; size: NA; D: NA; J: TRBJ2-1; CDR3: CASRAPTSYEQFF; DNA: TGTGCCAGCAGGGCACCGACTAGTTATGAGCAGTTCTTC
V: TRBV28; size: NA; D: NA; J: TRBJ1-5; CDR3: CASRGVLGNQPQHF; DNA: TGTGCCAGCCGCGGCGTCTTGGGCAATCAGCCCCAGCATTTT
V: TRBV11-2; size: NA; D: NA; J: TRBJ1-2; CDR3: CASSRVIGGPPGYTF; DNA: TGTGCCAGCAGCCGAGTCATTGGGGGGCCGCCTGGCTACACCTTC
V: TRBV5-4; size: NA; D: TRBD2; J: TRBJ2-1; CDR3: CASSLELAGGQLRFF; DNA: TGTGCCAGCAGCTTGGAACTAGCGGGAGGGCAGCTCCGGTTCTTC
V: TRBV5-1; size: NA; D: NA; J: TRBJ1-4; CDR3: CASSLASGTTNEKLFF; DNA: TGCGCCAGCAGCTTGGCCTCGGGGACAACTAATGAAAAACTGTTTTTT
V: TRBV6-6; size: NA; D: NA; J: TRBJ1-1; CDR3: CASSYSERATEAFF; DNA: TGTGCCAGCAGTTACTCGGAAAGGGCCACTGAAGCTTTCTTT
V: TRBV5-1; size: NA; D: TRBD2; J: TRBJ2-7; CDR3: CASSLIPGTSYEQYF; DNA: TGCGCCAGCAGCTTAATTCCCGGGACTAGCTACGAGCAGTACTTC
V: TRBV4-2; size: NA; D: NA; J: TRBJ2-7; CDR3: CASSQDSREQYF; DNA: TGTGCCAGCAGCCAAGATTCCCGGGAGCAGTACTTC
V: TRBV29-1; size: NA; D: TRBD1; J: TRBJ1-2; CDR3: CSVQINRGNYGYTF; DNA: TGCAGCGTCCAGATCAACAGGGGGAACTATGGCTACACCTTC
V: TRBV14; size: NA; D: TRBD2; J: TRBJ2-5; CDR3: CASSLGRVYQETQYF; DNA: TGTGCCAGCAGCCTCGGGAGGGTATACCAAGAGACCCAGTACTTC
V: TRBV7-3; size: once; D: TRBD2; J: TRBJ2-7; CDR3: CASSTSGGEAEQYF; DNA: TGTGCCAGCAGCACTAGCGGGGGAGAGGCCGAGCAGTACTTC
V: TRBV5-1; size: NA; D: TRBD2; J: TRBJ2-5; CDR3: CASSLIAGPEETQYF; DNA: TGCGCCAGCAGCTTAATAGCGGGCCCCGAAGAGACCCAGTACTTC
V: TRBV5-1; size: once; D: NA; J: TRBJ2-5; CDR3: CASSLDGGQYQETQYF; DNA: TGCGCCAGCAGCTTGGACGGCGGACAGTACCAAGAGACCCAGTACTTC
V: TRBV7-3; size: NA; D: NA; J: TRBJ2-3; CDR3: CASSYGWADTQYF; DNA: TGTGCCAGCAGTTACGGTTGGGCAGATACGCAGTATTTT
V: TRBV18; size: few; D: NA; J: TRBJ1-1; CDR3: CASSPGAHMNTEAFF; DNA: TGTGCCAGCTCACCAGGGGCTCATATGAACACTGAAGCTTTCTTT
V: TRBV7-9; size: once; D: NA; J: TRBJ1-2; CDR3: CASSPPANYGYTF; DNA: TGTGCCAGCAGCCCACCCGCTAACTATGGCTACACCTTC
V: TRBV15; size: NA; D: TRBD2; J: TRBJ2-5; CDR3: CATSRAILAGGSVETQYF; DNA: TGTGCCACCAGCAGAGCAATTCTAGCGGGGGGGAGCGTTGAGACCCAGTACTTC
V: TRBV5-6; size: NA; D: NA; J: TRBJ2-3; CDR3: CASSLRGTDTQYF; DNA: TGTGCCAGCAGCTTGCGGGGGACAGATACGCAGTATTTT
V: TRBV28; size: NA; D: TRBD2; J: TRBJ2-1; CDR3: CASSVAGGPHNEQFF; DNA: TGTGCCAGCAGTGTAGCGGGAGGGCCCCACAATGAGCAGTTCTTC
V: TRBV5-4; size: NA; D: TRBD1; J: TRBJ2-6; CDR3: CASSANRGSGANVLTF; DNA: TGTGCCAGCAGCGCTAACAGGGGTTCTGGGGCCAACGTCCTGACTTTC
V: TRBV28; size: NA; D: NA; J: TRBJ1-5; CDR3: CASSTLDSNQPQHF; DNA: TGTGCCAGCAGTACGCTAGATAGCAATCAGCCCCAGCATTTT
V: TRBV7-6; size: NA; D: NA; J: TRBJ2-2; CDR3: CASSPRGAPAGELFF; DNA: TGTGCCAGCAGCCCTAGGGGGGCACCGGCCGGGGAGCTGTTTTTT
V: TRBV20-1; size: once; D: NA; J: TRBJ2-2; CDR3: CSARGGGELFF; DNA: TGCAGTGCTAGAGGAGGCGGGGAGCTGTTTTTT
V: TRBV19; size: NA; D: NA; J: TRBJ1-2; CDR3: CASTQGGASGRGYTF; DNA: TGTGCCAGTACCCAGGGAGGGGCCTCTGGAAGGGGCTACACCTTC
V: TRBV5-4; size: once; D: TRBD1; J: TRBJ2-7; CDR3: CASSVPGQGLREQYF; DNA: TGTGCCAGCAGCGTACCGGGACAGGGGCTTCGTGAGCAGTACTTC
V: TRBV6-5; size: NA; D: NA; J: TRBJ2-1; CDR3: CASSYISRGFNEQFF; DNA: TGTGCCAGCAGTTATATCTCCCGCGGGTTTAATGAGCAGTTCTTC
V: TRBV19; size: NA; D: NA; J: TRBJ2-3; CDR3: CASMAGSTDTQYF; DNA: TGTGCCAGTATGGCGGGAAGCACAGATACGCAGTATTTT
V: TRBV11-2; size: NA; D: NA; J: TRBJ1-4; CDR3: CASSPGEKLFF; DNA: TGTGCCAGCAGCCCTGGTGAAAAACTGTTTTTT
V: TRBV5-1; size: NA; D: TRBD2; J: TRBJ2-1; CDR3: CASSLIAGGPNEQFF; DNA: TGCGCCAGCAGCTTGATAGCGGGAGGGCCGAATGAGCAGTTCTTC
V: TRBV6-6; size: NA; D: NA; J: TRBJ1-5; CDR3: CARAAGAYQPQHF; DNA: TGTGCCAGGGCGGCAGGGGCCTATCAGCCCCAGCATTTT
V: TRBV18; size: NA; D: NA; J: TRBJ1-5; CDR3: CASSPTGSDQHF; DNA: TGTGCCAGCTCACCAACGGGCAGCGACCAGCATTTT
V: TRBV30; size: NA; D: NA; J: TRBJ1-3; CDR3: CAWGVKSGNTIYF; DNA: TGTGCCTGGGGGGTGAAGTCTGGAAACACCATATATTTT
V: TRBV28; size: NA; D: TRBD1; J: TRBJ2-3; CDR3: CASSSGTGRDTQYF; DNA: TGTGCCAGCAGTTCCGGGACAGGGAGGGATACGCAGTATTTT
V: TRBV30; size: NA; D: NA; J: TRBJ1-2; CDR3: CAWTSGGPYGYTF; DNA: TGTGCCTGGACCTCGGGAGGCCCTTATGGCTACACCTTC
V: TRBV6-6; size: NA; D: TRBD2; J: TRBJ2-7; CDR3: CASRPSGGSYEQYF; DNA: TGTGCCAGCAGACCATCGGGGGGCTCCTACGAGCAGTACTTC
V: TRBV29-1; size: NA; D: TRBD2; J: TRBJ2-4; CDR3: CSVESLAGAPKNIQYF; DNA: TGCAGCGTTGAATCGTTAGCGGGAGCCCCCAAAAACATTCAGTACTTC
V: TRBV30; size: NA; D: NA; J: TRBJ1-2; CDR3: CAWSVLDIYGYTF; DNA: TGTGCCTGGAGTGTACTGGATATCTATGGCTACACCTTC
V: TRBV5-4; size: once; D: NA; J: TRBJ1-4; CDR3: CASSLNRDVDEKLFF; DNA: TGTGCCAGCAGCCTAAACAGGGATGTTGATGAAAAACTGTTTTTT
V: TRBV6-1; size: NA; D: NA; J: TRBJ1-5; CDR3: CASSPVSPQPQHF; DNA: TGTGCCAGCAGTCCGGTCTCACCTCAGCCCCAGCATTTT
V: TRBV5-1; size: NA; D: TRBD2; J: TRBJ2-1; CDR3: CASSLAGLAGAAPYNEQFF; DNA: TGCGCCAGCAGCTTGGCGGGACTAGCGGGCGCAGCCCCCTACAATGAGCAGTTCTTC
V: TRBV5-1; size: NA; D: NA; J: TRBJ2-6; CDR3: CASRSPDGASGANVLTF; DNA: TGCGCCAGCAGATCTCCGGATGGGGCCTCTGGGGCCAACGTCCTGACTTTC
V: TRBV28; size: NA; D: NA; J: TRBJ1-5; CDR3: CASSLGGGNQPQHF; DNA: TGTGCCAGCAGTTTAGGGGGTGGCAATCAGCCCCAGCATTTT
V: TRBV7-3; size: NA; D: TRBD2; J: TRBJ2-1; CDR3: CASSGLAGGLGSYNEQFF; DNA: TGTGCCAGCAGCGGACTAGCGGGAGGGCTTGGGTCCTACAATGAGCAGTTCTTC
V: TRBV28; size: NA; D: NA; J: TRBJ2-1; CDR3: CASSLAGGEQFF; DNA: TGTGCCAGCAGTTTGGCAGGCGGTGAGCAGTTCTTC
V: TRBV18; size: NA; D: TRBD1; J: TRBJ1-6; CDR3: CASSRQTGESVPLHF; DNA: TGTGCCAGCTCACGGCAGACAGGGGAAAGCGTACCCCTCCACTTT
V: TRBV6-1; size: NA; D: NA; J: TRBJ2-5; CDR3: CASSEGIQETQYF; DNA: TGTGCCAGCAGTGAAGGGATCCAAGAGACCCAGTACTTC
V: TRBV4-3; size: NA; D: NA; J: TRBJ2-2; CDR3: CASSHIGDLFTGELFF; DNA: TGCGCCAGCAGCCACATCGGTGATTTGTTCACCGGGGAGCTGTTTTTT
V: TRBV4-1; size: NA; D: TRBD1; J: TRBJ2-7; CDR3: CASSQEPGGAYEQYF; DNA: TGCGCCAGCAGCCAAGAGCCAGGGGGTGCCTACGAGCAGTACTTC
V: TRBV9; size: few; D: TRBD1; J: TRBJ2-2; CDR3: CASSGGQGTNTGELFF; DNA: TGTGCCAGCAGCGGTGGACAGGGAACGAACACCGGGGAGCTGTTTTTT
V: TRBV5-6; size: NA; D: NA; J: TRBJ2-7; CDR3: CASSLGSGLPSYEQYF; DNA: TGTGCCAGCAGCTTGGGGTCGGGATTACCCTCCTACGAGCAGTACTTC
V: TRBV11-3; size: NA; D: NA; J: TRBJ1-3; CDR3: CASLRKGSGNTIYF; DNA: TGTGCCAGCTTACGGAAGGGGTCTGGAAACACCATATATTTT